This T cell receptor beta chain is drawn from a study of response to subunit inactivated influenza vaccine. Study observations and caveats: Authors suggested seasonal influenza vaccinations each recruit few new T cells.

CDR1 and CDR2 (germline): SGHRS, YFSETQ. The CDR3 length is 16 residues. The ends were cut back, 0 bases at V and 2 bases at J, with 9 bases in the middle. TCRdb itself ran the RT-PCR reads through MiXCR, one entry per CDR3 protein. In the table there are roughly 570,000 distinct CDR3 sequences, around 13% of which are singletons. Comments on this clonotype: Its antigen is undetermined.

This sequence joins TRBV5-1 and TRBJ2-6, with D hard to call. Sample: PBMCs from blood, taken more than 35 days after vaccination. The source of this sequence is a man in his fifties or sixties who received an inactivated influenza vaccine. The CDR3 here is CASSLDSTPGANVLTF. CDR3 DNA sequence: TGCGCCAGCAGCTTGGACAGTACCCCTGGGGCCAACGTCCTGACTTTC.